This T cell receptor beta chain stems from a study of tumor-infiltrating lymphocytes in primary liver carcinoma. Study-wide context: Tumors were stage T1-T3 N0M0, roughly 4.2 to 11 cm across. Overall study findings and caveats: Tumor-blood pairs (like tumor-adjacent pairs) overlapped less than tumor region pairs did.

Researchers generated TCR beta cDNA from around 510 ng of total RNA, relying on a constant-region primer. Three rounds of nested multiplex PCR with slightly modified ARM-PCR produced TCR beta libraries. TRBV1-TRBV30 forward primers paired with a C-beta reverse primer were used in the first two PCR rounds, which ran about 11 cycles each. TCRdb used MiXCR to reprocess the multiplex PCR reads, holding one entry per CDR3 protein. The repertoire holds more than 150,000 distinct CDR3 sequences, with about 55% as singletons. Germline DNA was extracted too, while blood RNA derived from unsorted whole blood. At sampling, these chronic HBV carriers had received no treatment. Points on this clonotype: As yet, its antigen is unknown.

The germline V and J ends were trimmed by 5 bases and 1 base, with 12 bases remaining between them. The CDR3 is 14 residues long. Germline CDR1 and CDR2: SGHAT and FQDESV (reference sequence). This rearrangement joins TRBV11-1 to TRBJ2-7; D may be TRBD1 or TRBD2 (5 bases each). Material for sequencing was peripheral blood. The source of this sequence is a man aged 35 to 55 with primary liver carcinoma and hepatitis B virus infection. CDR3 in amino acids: CASSPPGPSYEQYF. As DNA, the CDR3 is TGTGCCAGCAGCCCCCCGGGACCATCCTACGAGCAGTACTTC.